The rows below give T cell receptor beta chains drawn from one sample of a study of identical twins. TCRdb independently ran MiXCR on the 5' RACE reads; one entry per CDR3 protein. The table includes 500,000 to 700,000 distinct CDR3 sequences, around 7.5% detected once. These data were also filed under a second study, of yellow fever vaccine responses in identical twins.

The sample taken for sequencing was PBMCs. Receptors originate from a woman between 18 and 29 years old in good health. Each CDR3 is given with its conserved first and last residue. D genes are given only for firm matches. Expanded clones are given a class, and other clones once, few, many or no size at all.

V gene,clone size,J gene,D gene,CDR3 length,CDR3 DNA,CDR3 protein
TRBV28,few,TRBJ1-6,TRBD1,14,TGTGCCAGCAGTTTGGGCGCAGGGGGTTCACCCCTCCACTTT,CASSLGAGGSPLHF
TRBV11-1,NA,TRBJ2-1,NA,14,TGTGCCAGCAGCTCTCGGGTCGGGGCGGATGAGCAGTTCTTC,CASSSRVGADEQFF
TRBV7-6,few,TRBJ2-3,TRBD2,16,TGTGCCAGCAGCCCCCGGACTAGCGGGGGATCAGATACGCAGTATTTT,CASSPRTSGGSDTQYF
TRBV20-1,few,TRBJ2-7,NA,14,TGCAGTGCTAGAGATCTTGGGGACTCCTACGAGCAGTACTTC,CSARDLGDSYEQYF
TRBV5-1,NA,TRBJ2-5,NA,15,TGCGCCAGCAGTTCGCCAGGTCCGTCCCAAGAGACCCAGTACTTC,CASSSPGPSQETQYF
TRBV5-1,NA,TRBJ2-6,NA,19,TGCGCCAGCAGCCTGTCGAAGACGCCCGGGGCGGGTGGGGCCAACGTCCTGACTTTC,CASSLSKTPGAGGANVLTF
TRBV5-1,few,TRBJ1-6,NA,15,TGCGCCAGCAGCTTCGAGGGAACGGGTAATTCACCCCTCCACTTT,CASSFEGTGNSPLHF
TRBV5-1,few,TRBJ2-3,NA,15,TGCGCCAGCAGCTTGTCCAACCTTGGCACAGATACGCAGTATTTT,CASSLSNLGTDTQYF
TRBV4-1,few,TRBJ1-2,NA,17,TGCGCCAGCAGCCAAACGGTCCTAGGGGGGCGCGGCTATGGCTACACCTTC,CASSQTVLGGRGYGYTF
TRBV28,NA,TRBJ2-7,NA,11,TGTGCCAGCATGGGGTTCTCCGAGCAGTACTTC,CASMGFSEQYF
TRBV15,few,TRBJ2-6,TRBD1,17,TGTGCCACCAGCCCCCGGGACAGATTTTTTGGGGCCAACGTCCTGACTTTC,CATSPRDRFFGANVLTF
TRBV11-3,NA,TRBJ2-1,TRBD2,17,TGTGCCAGCAGCTTAGTTGGCGGGAGGGCCTCCTACAATGAGCAGTTCTTC,CASSLVGGRASYNEQFF
TRBV5-1,many,TRBJ1-1,NA,15,TGCGCCAGCAGCTTGGCACGGGGACCGAACACTGAAGCTTTCTTT,CASSLARGPNTEAFF